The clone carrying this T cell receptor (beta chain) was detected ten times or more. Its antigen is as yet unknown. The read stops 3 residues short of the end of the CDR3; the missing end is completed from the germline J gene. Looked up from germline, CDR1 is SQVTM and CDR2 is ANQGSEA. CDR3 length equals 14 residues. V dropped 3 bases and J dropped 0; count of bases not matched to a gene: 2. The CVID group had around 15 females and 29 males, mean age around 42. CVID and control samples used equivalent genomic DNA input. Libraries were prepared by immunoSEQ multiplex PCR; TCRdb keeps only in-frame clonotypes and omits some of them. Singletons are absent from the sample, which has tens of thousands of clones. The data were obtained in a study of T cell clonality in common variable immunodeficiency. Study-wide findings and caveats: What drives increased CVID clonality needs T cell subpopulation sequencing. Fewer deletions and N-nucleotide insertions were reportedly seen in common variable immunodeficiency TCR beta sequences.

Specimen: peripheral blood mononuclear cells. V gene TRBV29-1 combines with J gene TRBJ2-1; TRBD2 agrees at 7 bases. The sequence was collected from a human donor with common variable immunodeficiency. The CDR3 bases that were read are TGCAGCGTTGAGGGGACTACCTCCTACAATGAG. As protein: CSVEGTTSYNE. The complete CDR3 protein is CSVEGTTSYNEQFF.